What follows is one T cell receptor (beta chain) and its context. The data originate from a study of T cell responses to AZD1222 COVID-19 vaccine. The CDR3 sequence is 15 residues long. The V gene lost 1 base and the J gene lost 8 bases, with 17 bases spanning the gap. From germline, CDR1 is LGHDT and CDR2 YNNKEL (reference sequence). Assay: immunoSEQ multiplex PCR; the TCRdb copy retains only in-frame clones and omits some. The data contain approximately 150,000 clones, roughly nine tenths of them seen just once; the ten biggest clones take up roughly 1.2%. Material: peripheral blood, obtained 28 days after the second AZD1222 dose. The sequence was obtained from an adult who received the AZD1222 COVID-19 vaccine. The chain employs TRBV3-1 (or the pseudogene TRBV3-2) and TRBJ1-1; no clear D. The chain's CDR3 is CASSQASAAGKEAFF. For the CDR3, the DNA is TGTGCCAGCAGCCAAGCTTCCGCAGCGGGCAAGGAAGCTTTCTTT.